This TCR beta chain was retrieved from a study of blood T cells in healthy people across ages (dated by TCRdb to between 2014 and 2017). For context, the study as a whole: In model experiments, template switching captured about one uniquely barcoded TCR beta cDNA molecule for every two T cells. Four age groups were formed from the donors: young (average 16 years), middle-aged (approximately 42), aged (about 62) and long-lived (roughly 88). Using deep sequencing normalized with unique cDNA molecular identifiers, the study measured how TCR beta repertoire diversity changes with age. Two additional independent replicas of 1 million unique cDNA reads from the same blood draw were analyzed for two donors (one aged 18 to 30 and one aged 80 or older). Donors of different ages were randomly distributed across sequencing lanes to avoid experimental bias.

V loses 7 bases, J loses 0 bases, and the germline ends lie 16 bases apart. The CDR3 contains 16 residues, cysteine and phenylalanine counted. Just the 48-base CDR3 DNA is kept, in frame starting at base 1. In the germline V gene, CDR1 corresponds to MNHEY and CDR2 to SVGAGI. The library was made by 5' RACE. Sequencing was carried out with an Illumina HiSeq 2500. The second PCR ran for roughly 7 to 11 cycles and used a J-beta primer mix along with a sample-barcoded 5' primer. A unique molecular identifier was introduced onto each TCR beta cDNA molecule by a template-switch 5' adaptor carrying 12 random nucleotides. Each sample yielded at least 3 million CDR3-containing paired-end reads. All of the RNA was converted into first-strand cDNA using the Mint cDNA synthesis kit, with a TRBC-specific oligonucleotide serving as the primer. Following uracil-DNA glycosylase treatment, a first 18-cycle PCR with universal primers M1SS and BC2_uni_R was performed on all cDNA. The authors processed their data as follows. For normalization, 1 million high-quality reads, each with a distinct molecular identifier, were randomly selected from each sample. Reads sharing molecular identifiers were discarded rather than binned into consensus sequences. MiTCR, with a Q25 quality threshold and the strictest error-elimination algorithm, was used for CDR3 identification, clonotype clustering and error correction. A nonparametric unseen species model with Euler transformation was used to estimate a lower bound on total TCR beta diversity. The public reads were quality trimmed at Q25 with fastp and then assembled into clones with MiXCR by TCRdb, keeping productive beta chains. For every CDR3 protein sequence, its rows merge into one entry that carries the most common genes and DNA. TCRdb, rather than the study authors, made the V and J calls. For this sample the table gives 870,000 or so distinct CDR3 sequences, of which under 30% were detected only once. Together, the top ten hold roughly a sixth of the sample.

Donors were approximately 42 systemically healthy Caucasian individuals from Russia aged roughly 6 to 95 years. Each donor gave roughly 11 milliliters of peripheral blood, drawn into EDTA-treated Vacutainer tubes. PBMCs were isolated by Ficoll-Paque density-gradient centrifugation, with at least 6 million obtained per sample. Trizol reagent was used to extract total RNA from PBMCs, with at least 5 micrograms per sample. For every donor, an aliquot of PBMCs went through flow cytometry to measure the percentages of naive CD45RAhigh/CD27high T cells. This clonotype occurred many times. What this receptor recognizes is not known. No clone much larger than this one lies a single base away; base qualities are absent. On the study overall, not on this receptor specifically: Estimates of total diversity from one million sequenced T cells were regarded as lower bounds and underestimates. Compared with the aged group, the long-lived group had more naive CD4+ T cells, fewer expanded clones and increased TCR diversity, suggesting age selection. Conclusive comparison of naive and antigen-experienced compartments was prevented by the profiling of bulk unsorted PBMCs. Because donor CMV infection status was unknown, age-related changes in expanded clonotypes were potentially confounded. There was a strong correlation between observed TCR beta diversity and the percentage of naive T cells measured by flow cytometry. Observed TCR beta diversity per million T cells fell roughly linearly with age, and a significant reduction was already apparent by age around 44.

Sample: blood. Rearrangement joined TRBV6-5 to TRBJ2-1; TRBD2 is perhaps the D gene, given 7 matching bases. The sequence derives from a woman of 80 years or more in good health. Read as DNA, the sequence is TGTGCCAGCATCGACGGGGGGCCCAGCTCCTACAATGAGCAGTTCTTC. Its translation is CASIDGGPSSYNEQFF.